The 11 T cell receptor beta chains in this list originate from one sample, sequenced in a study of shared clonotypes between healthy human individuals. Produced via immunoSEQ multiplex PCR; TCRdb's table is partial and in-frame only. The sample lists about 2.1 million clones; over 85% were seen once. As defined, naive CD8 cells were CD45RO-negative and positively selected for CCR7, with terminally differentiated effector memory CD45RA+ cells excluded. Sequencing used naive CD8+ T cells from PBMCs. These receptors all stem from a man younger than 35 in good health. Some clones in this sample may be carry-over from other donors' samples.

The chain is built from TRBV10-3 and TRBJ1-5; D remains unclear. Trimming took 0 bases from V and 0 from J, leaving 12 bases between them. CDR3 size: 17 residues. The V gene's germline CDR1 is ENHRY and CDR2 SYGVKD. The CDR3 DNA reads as TGTGCCATCAGTGAGTCAGCGCAGGTCTATAGCAATCAGCCCCAGCATTTT. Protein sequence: CAISESAQVYSNQPQHF.

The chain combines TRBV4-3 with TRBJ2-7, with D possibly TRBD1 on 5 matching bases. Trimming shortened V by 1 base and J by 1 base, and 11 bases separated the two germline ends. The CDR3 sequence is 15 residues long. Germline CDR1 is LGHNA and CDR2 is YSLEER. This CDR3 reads CASSQVYDSSYEQYF. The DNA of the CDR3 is TGCGCCAGCAGCCAAGTGTATGACAGTTCCTACGAGCAGTACTTC.

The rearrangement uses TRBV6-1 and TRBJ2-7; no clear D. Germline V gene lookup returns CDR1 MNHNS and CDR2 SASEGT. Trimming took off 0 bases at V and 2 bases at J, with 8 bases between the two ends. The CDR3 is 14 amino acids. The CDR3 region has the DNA TGTGCCAGCAGTGAAGCGGGGTTTACCTACGAGCAGTACTTC. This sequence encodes CASSEAGFTYEQYF.

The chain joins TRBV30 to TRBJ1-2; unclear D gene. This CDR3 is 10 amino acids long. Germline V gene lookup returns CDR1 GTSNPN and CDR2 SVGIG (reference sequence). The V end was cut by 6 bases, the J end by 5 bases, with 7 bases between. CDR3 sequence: CACRPYGYTF. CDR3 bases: TGTGCCTGCAGACCGTATGGCTACACCTTC.

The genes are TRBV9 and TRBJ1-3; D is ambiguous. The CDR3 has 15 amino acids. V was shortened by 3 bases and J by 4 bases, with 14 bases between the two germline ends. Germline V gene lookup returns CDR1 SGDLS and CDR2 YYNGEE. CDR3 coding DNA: TGTGCCAGCAGCGGGCCCCATGGCACGGGAAACACCATATATTTT. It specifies CASSGPHGTGNTIYF. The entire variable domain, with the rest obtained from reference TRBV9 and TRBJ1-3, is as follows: DSGVTQTPKHLITATGQRVTLRCSPRSGDLSVYWYQQSLDQGLQFLIQYYNGEERAKGNILERFSAQQFPDLHSELNLSSLELGDSALYFCASSGPHGTGNTIYFGEGSWLTVV.

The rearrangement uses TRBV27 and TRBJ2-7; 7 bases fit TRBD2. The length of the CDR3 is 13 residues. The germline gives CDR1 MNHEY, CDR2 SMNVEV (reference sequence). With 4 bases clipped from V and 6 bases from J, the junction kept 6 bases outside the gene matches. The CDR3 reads CASSSSGLREQYF. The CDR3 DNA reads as TGTGCCAGCAGTTCTAGCGGTTTACGCGAGCAGTACTTC.

The CDR3: CASSVFGQQETQYF. In nucleotides, the CDR3 is TGTGCCAGCAGCGTATTTGGACAGCAAGAGACCCAGTACTTC. J is TRBJ2-5 and V is TRBV9; tentatively, D is TRBD1 (6 bases). This CDR3 spans 14 amino acids. CDR1 and CDR2 from the germline V gene are SGDLS and YYNGEE. Trimming took off 1 base at V and 2 bases at J, with 9 bases between the two ends.

The CDR3 bases are TGTGCCAGCAGTATCGGGGGAAAATACAATGAGCAGTTCTTC. As protein: CASSIGGKYNEQFF. This chain joins TRBV6-4 and TRBJ2-1, with D perhaps matching TRBD2 (6 bases). The CDR3 runs to 14 residues. Trimming stripped 5 bases from V and 4 bases from J, with 12 bases between. In germline, CDR1 is MRHNA, CDR2 SNTAGT.

CDR3 in DNA: TGTGCCAGCAGTTTGGAAGGACTAGCGCGTCGGGCCCGGGAGCAGTACTTC. Translating gives CASSLEGLARRAREQYF. The V call is TRBV28, the J call TRBJ2-7, with 9 bases fitting TRBD2. The CDR3 is 17 amino acids. Germline V lookup: CDR1 MDHEN, CDR2 SYDVKM. V lost 3 bases and J lost 7; bases outside the gene matches: 16.

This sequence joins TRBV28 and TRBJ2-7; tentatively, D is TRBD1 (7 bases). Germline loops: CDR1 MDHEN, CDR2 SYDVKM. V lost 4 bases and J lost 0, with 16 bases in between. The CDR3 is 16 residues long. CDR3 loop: CASSSKRGTASYEQYF. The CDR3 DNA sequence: TGTGCCAGCAGTTCCAAACGGGGGACAGCCTCCTACGAGCAGTACTTC.

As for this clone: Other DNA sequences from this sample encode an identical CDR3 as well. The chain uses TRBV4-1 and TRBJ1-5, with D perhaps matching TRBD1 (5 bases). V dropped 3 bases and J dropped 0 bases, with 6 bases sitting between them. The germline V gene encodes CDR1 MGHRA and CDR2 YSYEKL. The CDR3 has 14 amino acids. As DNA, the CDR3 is TGCGCCAGCAGCCACGGGGGTAGCAATCAGCCCCAGCATTTT. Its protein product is CASSHGGSNQPQHF.